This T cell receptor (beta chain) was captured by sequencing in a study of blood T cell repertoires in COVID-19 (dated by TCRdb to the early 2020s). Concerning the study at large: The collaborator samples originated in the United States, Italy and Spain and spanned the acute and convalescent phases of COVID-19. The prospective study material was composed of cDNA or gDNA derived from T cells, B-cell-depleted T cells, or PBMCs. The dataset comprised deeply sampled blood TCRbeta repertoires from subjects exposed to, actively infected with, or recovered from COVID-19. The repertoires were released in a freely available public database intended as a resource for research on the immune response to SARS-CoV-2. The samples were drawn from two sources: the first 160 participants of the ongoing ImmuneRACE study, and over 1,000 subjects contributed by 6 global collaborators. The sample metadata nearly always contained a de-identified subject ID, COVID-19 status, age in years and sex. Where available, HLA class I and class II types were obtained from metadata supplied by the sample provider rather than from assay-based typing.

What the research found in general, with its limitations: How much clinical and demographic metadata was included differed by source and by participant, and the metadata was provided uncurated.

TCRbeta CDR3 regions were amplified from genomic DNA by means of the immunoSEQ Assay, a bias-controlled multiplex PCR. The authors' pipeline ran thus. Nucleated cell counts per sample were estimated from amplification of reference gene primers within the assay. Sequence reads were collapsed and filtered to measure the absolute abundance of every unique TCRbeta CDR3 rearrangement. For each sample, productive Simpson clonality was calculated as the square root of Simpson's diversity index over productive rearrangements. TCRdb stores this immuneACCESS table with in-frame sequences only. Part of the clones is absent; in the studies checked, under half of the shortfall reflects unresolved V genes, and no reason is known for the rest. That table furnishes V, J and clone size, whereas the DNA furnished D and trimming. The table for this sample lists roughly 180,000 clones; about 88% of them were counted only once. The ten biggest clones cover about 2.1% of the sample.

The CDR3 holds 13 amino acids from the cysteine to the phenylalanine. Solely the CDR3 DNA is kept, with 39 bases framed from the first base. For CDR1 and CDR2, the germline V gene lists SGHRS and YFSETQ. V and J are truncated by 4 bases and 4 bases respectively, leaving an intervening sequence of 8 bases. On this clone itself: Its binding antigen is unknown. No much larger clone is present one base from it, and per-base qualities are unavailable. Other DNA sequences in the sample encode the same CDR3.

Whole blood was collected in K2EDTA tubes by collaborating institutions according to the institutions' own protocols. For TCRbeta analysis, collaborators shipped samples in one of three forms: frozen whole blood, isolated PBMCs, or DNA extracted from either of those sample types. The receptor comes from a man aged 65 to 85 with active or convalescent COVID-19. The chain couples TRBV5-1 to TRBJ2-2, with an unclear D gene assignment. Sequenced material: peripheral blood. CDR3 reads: CASSLAGTGELFF. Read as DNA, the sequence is TGCGCCAGCAGCCTCGCCGGCACCGGGGAGCTGTTTTTT.